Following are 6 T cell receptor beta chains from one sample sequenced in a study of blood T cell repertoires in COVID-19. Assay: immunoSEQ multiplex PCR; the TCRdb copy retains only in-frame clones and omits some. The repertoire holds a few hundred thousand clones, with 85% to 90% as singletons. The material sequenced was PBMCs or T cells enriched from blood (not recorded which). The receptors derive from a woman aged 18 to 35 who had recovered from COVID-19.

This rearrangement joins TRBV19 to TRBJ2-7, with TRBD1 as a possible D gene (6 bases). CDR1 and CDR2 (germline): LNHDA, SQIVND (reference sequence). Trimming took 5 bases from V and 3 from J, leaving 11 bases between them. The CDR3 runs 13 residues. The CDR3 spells CASSAGVVYEQYF. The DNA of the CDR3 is TGTGCCAGTAGTGCAGGGGTTGTCTACGAGCAGTACTTC.

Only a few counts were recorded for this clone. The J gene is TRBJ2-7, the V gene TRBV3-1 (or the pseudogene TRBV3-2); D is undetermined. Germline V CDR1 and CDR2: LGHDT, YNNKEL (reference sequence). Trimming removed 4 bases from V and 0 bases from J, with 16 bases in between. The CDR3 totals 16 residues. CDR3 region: CASSLNGRGRSYEQYF. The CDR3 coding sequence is TGTGCCAGCAGCCTCAACGGCCGCGGCCGCTCCTACGAGCAGTACTTC.

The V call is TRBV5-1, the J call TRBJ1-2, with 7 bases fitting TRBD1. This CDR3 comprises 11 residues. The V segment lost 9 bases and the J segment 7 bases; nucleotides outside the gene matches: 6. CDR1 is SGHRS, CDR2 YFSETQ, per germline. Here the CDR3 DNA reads TGCGCCACCTCGACAGGGTTTGGCTACACCTTC. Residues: CATSTGFGYTF.

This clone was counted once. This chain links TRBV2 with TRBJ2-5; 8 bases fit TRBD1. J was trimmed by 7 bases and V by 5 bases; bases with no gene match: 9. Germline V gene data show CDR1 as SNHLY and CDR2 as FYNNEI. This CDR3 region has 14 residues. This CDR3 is CASSRDRGRGTQYF. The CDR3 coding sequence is TGTGCCAGCAGTCGTGACAGGGGCCGGGGGACCCAGTACTTC.

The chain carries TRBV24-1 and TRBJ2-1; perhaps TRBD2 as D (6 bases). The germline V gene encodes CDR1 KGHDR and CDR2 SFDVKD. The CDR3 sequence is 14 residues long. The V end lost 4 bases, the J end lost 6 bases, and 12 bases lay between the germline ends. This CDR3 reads CATSDRDWTNEQFF. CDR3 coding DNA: TGTGCCACCAGTGACAGGGACTGGACCAATGAGCAGTTCTTC.

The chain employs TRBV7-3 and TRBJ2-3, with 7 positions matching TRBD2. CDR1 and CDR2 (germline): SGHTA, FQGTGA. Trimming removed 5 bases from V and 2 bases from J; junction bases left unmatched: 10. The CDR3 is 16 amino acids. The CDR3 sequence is CASSPLQRGVTDTQYF. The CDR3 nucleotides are TGTGCCAGCAGCCCCCTCCAGCGGGGCGTCACAGATACGCAGTATTTT.